The entry below gives a single T cell receptor (beta chain) sequence along with its context. This receptor's antigen is unknown. The record has no base qualities; no much larger clone is one base away. The immunoSEQ Assay, a bias-controlled multiplex PCR, was used to amplify TCRbeta CDR3 regions from genomic DNA. As for the original processing: The number of nucleated cells in each sample was estimated by amplification of reference gene primers within the assay. To quantify the absolute abundance of each unique TCRbeta CDR3 rearrangement, sequence reads were collapsed and filtered. For each sample, productive Simpson clonality was calculated by taking the square root of Simpson's diversity index across productive rearrangements. TCRdb obtained this table from immuneACCESS and retained in-frame rearrangements with V and J assigned. These tables miss some clones; where compared with another copy, unresolved V genes account for less than half of the shortfall, and the remainder is unexplained. The D gene and trimming were derived from the DNA, and the V and J assignments and clone size from that table. The sample table holds approximately 38,000 clones, of which 85% to 90% were seen once. 7% to 9.5% of the sample goes to the ten largest clones.

The CDR3 measures 16 amino acids from cysteine to phenylalanine. Kept here is only the CDR3 DNA, which spans 48 bases and is read in frame from base 1. This specimen comes from a study of blood T cell repertoires in COVID-19 (TCRdb year 2020). A note on the overall study: Samples from collaborators originated in the United States, Italy and Spain and spanned both the acute and convalescent phases of COVID-19. Sample metadata almost always included a de-identified subject ID, COVID-19 status, age in years and sex. HLA class I and class II types, where available, came from metadata supplied by the sample provider rather than from assay-based typing. The dataset comprised deeply sampled blood TCRbeta repertoires from subjects exposed to, actively infected with, or recovered from COVID-19. The prospective study material was composed of cDNA or gDNA derived from T cells, B-cell-depleted T cells, or PBMCs. The repertoires were made available in a free public database intended to serve as a resource for research on the immune response to SARS-CoV-2. The samples were drawn from the first 160 participants of the ongoing ImmuneRACE study and from about 1,200 subjects provided by 6 global collaborators.

Whole blood was collected in K2EDTA tubes by collaborating institutions according to the institutions' own protocols. For TCRbeta analysis, collaborators shipped samples in one of three forms: frozen whole blood, isolated PBMCs, or DNA extracted from either of those sample types. Overall study results and their limits: The quantity of clinical and demographic metadata differed by source and by participant and was supplied without curation.

Recombination connected TRBV1 to TRBJ2-2; the listed D gene, TRBD2, was not tested against the DNA. TRBV1 is recorded as a pseudogene. The material sequenced was peripheral blood. This TCR came from a young man with active or convalescent COVID-19. The DNA sequence reads TGCACCAGCAGCCAAGATTGTCGGGGGGGCACCGGGGAGCTGTTTTTT. Its protein is CTSSQDCRGGTGELFF.